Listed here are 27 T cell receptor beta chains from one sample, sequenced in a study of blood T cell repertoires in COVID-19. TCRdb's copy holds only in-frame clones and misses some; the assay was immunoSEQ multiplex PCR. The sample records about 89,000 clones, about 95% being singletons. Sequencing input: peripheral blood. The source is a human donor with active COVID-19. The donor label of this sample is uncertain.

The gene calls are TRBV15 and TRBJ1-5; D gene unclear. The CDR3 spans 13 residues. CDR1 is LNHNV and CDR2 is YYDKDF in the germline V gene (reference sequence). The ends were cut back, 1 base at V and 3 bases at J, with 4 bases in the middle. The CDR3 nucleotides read TGTGCCACCAGCAGAGGGCCCAATCAGCCCCAGCATTTT. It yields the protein CATSRGPNQPQHF.

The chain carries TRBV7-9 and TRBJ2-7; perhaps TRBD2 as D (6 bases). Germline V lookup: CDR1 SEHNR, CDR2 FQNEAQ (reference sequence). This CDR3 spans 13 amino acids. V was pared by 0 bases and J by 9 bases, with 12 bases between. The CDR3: CASSLAGAGMQYF. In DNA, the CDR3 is TGTGCCAGCAGCTTAGCCGGGGCGGGAATGCAGTACTTC.

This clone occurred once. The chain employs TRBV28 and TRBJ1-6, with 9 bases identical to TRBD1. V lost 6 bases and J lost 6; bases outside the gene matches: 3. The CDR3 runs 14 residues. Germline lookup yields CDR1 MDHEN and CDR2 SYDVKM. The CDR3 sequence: CASSRDRVNSPLHF. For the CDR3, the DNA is TGTGCCAGCAGCCGGGACAGGGTTAATTCACCCCTCCACTTT.

In DNA, the CDR3 is TGTGCCAGCAGCTTAGAGCCTAGCGGGGGGGCCTTAGCCGTGACCCAGTACTTC. Protein: CASSLEPSGGALAVTQYF. This chain uses TRBV7-7 with TRBJ2-5; TRBD2 matches 12 bases. CDR3 length: 18 residues. J lost 7 bases, V lost 1 base, and 13 bases had no gene match. Germline V gene data show CDR1 as SSHAT and CDR2 as FNYEAQ (reference sequence).

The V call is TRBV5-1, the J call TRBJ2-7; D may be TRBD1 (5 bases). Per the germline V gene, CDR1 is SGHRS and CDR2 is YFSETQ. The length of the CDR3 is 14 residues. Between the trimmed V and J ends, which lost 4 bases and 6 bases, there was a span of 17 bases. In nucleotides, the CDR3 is TGCGCCAGCAGCGATCACGCCCAGGGCCGCGAGCAGTACTTC. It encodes CASSDHAQGREQYF.

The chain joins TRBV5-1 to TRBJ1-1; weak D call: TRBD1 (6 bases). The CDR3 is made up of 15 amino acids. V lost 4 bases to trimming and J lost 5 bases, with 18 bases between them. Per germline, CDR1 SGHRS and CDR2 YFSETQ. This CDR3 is CASSLSQGGGTEAFF. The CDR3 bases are TGCGCCAGCAGCCTAAGCCAGGGAGGGGGGACTGAAGCTTTCTTT.

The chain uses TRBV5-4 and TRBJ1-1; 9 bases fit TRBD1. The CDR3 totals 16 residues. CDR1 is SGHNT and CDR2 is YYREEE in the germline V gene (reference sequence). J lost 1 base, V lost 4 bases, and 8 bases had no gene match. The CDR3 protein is CASSRAGQGGNTEAFF. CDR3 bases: TGTGCCAGCAGCCGCGCGGGACAGGGCGGGAACACTGAAGCTTTCTTT. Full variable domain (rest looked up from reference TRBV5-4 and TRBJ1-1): ETGVTQSPTHLIKTRGQQVTLRCSSQSGHNTVSWYQQALGQGPQFIFQYYREEENGRGNFPPRFSGLQFPNYSSELNVNALELDDSALYLCASSRAGQGGNTEAFFGQGTRLTVV.

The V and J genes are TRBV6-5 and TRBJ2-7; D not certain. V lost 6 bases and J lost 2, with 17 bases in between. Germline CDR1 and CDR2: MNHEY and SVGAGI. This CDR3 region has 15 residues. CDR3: CASSVQARLAYEQYF. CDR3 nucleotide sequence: TGTGCCAGCAGCGTTCAGGCCCGGCTCGCCTACGAGCAGTACTTC.

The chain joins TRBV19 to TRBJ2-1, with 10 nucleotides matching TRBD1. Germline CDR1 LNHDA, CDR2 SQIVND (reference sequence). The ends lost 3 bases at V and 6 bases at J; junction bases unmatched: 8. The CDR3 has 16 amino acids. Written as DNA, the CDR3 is TGTGCCAGTAGTATCCCGGGACAGGGGAGTGGCAATGAGCAGTTCTTC. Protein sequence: CASSIPGQGSGNEQFF.

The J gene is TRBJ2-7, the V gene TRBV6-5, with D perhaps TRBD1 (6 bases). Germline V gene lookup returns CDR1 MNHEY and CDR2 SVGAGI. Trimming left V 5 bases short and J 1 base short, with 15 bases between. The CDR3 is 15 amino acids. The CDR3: CASSRPGDGSYEQYF. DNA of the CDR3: TGTGCCAGCAGTCGGCCAGGGGACGGGTCCTACGAGCAGTACTTC.

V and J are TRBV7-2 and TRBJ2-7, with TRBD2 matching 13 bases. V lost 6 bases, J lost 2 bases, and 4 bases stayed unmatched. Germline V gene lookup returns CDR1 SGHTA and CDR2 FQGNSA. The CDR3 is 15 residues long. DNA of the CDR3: TGTGCCAGCAGACGTGGACTAGCGGGAGCCTACGAGCAGTACTTC. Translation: CASRRGLAGAYEQYF.

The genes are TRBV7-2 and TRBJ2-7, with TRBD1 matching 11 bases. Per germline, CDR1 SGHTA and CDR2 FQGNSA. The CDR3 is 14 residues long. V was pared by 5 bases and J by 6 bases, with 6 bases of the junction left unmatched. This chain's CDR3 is CASSQWTGGAEQYF. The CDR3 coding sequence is TGTGCCAGCAGCCAATGGACAGGGGGCGCCGAGCAGTACTTC.

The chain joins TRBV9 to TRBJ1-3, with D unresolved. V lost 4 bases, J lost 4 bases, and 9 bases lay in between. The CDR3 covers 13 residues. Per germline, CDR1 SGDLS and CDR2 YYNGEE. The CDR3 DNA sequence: TGTGCCAGCAGCATTACTCTGGGAAACACCATATATTTT. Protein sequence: CASSITLGNTIYF.

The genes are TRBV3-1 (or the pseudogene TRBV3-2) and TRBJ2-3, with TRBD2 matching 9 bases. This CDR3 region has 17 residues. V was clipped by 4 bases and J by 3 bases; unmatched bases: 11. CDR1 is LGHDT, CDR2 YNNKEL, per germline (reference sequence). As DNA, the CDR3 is TGTGCCAGCAGCCGAAATCACGGACTAGCGACGACAGATACGCAGTATTTT. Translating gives CASSRNHGLATTDTQYF.

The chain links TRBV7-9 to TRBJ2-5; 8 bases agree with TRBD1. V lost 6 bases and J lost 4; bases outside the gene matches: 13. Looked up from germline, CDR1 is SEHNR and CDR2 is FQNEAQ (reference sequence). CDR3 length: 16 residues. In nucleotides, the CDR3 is TGTGCCAGCAGTCGTACGACAGGGGCGGTTACAGAGACCCAGTACTTC. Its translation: CASSRTTGAVTETQYF.

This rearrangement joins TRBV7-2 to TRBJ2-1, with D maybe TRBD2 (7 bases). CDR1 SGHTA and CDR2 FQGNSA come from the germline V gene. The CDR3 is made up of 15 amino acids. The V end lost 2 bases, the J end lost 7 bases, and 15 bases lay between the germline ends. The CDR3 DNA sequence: TGTGCCAGCAGCTTACTTGCGGGGGCCGGGAATGAGCAGTTCTTC. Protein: CASSLLAGAGNEQFF.

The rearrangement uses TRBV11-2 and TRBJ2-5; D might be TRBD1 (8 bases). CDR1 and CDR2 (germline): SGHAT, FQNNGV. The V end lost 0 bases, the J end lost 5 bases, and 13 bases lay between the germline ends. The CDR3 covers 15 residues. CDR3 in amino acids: CASSLEQGEGETQYF. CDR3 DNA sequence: TGTGCCAGCAGCTTAGAACAGGGGGAGGGGGAGACCCAGTACTTC.

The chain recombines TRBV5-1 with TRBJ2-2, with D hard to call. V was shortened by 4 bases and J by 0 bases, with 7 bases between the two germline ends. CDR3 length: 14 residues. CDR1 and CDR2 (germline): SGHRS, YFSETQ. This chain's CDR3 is CASSLSSNTGELFF. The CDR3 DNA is TGCGCCAGCAGCCTTTCTTCGAACACCGGGGAGCTGTTTTTT.

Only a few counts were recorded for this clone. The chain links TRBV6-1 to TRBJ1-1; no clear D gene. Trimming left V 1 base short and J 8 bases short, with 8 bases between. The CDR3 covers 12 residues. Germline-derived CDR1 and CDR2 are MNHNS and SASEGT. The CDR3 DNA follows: TGTGCCAGCAGTGAAGGCCACCTAGAAGCTTTCTTT. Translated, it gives CASSEGHLEAFF.

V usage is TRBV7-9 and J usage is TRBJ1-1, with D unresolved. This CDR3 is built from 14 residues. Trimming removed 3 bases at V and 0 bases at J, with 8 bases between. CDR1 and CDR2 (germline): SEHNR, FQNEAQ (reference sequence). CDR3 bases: TGTGCCAGCAGCTTGGGAGACATGAACACTGAAGCTTTCTTT. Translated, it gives CASSLGDMNTEAFF.

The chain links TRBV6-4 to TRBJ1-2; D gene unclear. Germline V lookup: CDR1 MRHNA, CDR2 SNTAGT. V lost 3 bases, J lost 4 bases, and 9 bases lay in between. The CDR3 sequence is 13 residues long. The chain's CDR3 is CASSERPSYGYTF. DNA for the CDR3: TGTGCCAGCAGTGAGAGGCCCTCCTATGGCTACACCTTC.

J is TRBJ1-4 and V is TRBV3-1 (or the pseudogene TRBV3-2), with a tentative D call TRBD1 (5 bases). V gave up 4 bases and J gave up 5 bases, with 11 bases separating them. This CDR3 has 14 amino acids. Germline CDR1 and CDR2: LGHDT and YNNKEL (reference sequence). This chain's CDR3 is CASSRGTANEKLFF. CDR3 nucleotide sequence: TGTGCCAGCAGCCGCGGGACGGCGAATGAAAAACTGTTTTTT.

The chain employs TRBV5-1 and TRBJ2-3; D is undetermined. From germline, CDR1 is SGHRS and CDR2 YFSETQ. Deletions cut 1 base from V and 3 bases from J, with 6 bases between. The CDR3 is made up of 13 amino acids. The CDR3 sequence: CASSLSETDTQYF. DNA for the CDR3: TGCGCCAGCAGCTTGTCCGAGACAGATACGCAGTATTTT.

The CDR3 loop is CASSAGTYGYTF. DNA for the CDR3: TGTGCCAGCAGCGCCGGGACTTATGGCTACACCTTC. The rearrangement links TRBV2 to TRBJ1-2; D is perhaps TRBD1 (5 bases). Trimming left V 6 bases short and J 5 bases short, with 10 bases between. This CDR3 region has 12 residues. Germline-derived CDR1 and CDR2 are SNHLY and FYNNEI. The full variable domain, rest sourced from reference TRBV2 and TRBJ1-2, is EPEVTQTPSHQVTQMGQEVILRCVPISNHLYFYWYRQILGQKVEFLVSFYNNEISEKSEIFDDQFSVERPDGSNFTLKIRSTKLEDSAMYFCASSAGTYGYTFGSGTRLTVV.

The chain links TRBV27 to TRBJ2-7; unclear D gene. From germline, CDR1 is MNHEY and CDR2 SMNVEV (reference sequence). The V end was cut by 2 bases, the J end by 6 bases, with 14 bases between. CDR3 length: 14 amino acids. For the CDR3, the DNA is TGTGCCAGCAGTTTAAGTTGGAAGTGGAGCGAGCAGTACTTC. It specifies CASSLSWKWSEQYF.

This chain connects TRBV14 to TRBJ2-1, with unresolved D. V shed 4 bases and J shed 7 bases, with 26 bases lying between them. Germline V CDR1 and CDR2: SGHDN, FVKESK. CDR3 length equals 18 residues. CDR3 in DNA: TGTGCCAGCAGCCCCGCGGCCCAGAAAACGTGGTTTGGGAATGAGCAGTTCTTC. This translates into CASSPAAQKTWFGNEQFF. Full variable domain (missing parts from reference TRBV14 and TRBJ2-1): EAGVTQFPSHSVIEKGQTVTLRCDPISGHDNLYWYRRVMGKEIKFLLHFVKESKQDESGMPNNRFLAERTGGTYSTLKVQPAELEDSGVYFCASSPAAQKTWFGNEQFFGPGTRLTVL.

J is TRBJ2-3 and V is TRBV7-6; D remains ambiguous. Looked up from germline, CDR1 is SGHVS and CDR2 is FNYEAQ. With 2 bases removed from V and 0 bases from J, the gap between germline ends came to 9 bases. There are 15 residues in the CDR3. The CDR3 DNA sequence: TGTGCCAGCAGCTTATATGGCGGAAGCACAGATACGCAGTATTTT. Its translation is CASSLYGGSTDTQYF.